These 13 T cell receptor beta chains were sequenced from one sample in a study of OX40 agonist ivuxolimab in advanced cancers. Measured with immunoSEQ multiplex PCR; TCRdb has only the in-frame clones, and not every one. Of around 26,000 clones in the sample, about four fifths were seen once. The input for sequencing was CD4+ or CD8+ T cells sorted from blood, taken in a trial of the OX40 agonist ivuxolimab. Every receptor here comes from an adult with an advanced solid tumor such as melanoma, head and neck, liver or kidney cancer.

The chain is built from TRBV9 and TRBJ2-3; perhaps D is TRBD1 or TRBD2 (6 bases each). The CDR3 spans 12 residues. V lost 6 bases to trimming and J lost 7 bases, with 12 bases between them. CDR1 is SGDLS, CDR2 YYNGEE, per germline. This CDR3 reads CASMGGGNTQYF. The CDR3 DNA reads TGTGCCAGCATGGGGGGCGGAAATACGCAGTATTTT.

The chain recombines TRBV6-5 with TRBJ2-7; D not resolved. Germline-derived CDR1 and CDR2 are MNHEY and SVGAGI. The CDR3 sequence is 14 residues long. The V end was cut by 2 bases, the J end by 7 bases, with 15 bases between. This CDR3 reads CASSYRPTPGEQYF. Here the CDR3 DNA reads TGTGCCAGCAGTTACAGACCGACTCCCGGGGAGCAGTACTTC.

Points on this clone: Other DNA sequences from this sample encode an identical CDR3 as well. This rearrangement joins TRBV9 to TRBJ2-7, with D perhaps given as TRBD1 or TRBD2 (5 bases each). V was trimmed by 3 bases and J by 3 bases, leaving 7 bases between them. Germline CDR1 is SGDLS and CDR2 is YYNGEE. The CDR3 is made up of 12 amino acids. The CDR3 protein is CASSGDGYEQYF. The CDR3, as DNA: TGTGCCAGCAGCGGGGACGGCTACGAGCAGTACTTC.

The V gene is TRBV9, the J gene TRBJ2-7; D may be TRBD1 or TRBD2 (5 bases each). Between the trimmed V and J ends, which lost 4 bases and 0 bases, there was a span of 11 bases. The length of the CDR3 is 14 residues. In germline, CDR1 is SGDLS, CDR2 YYNGEE. The chain's CDR3 is CASSPDGGSYEQYF. CDR3 DNA sequence: TGTGCCAGCAGCCCGGATGGGGGCTCCTACGAGCAGTACTTC. The full variable domain, with the rest looked up from reference TRBV9 and TRBJ2-7, is DSGVTQTPKHLITATGQRVTLRCSPRSGDLSVYWYQQSLDQGLQFLIQYYNGEERAKGNILERFSAQQFPDLHSELNLSSLELGDSALYFCASSPDGGSYEQYFGPGTRLTVT.

Only one count was recorded for this clone. The rearrangement uses TRBV4-1 and TRBJ2-7; D unclear. The V and J ends lost 0 bases and 0 bases respectively, with 9 bases between them. CDR1 MGHRA and CDR2 YSYEKL come from the germline V gene. CDR3 length: 15 amino acids. The CDR3 region has the DNA TGCGCCAGCAGCCAAGATTCCGGCAGCTCCTACGAGCAGTACTTC. Residues: CASSQDSGSSYEQYF.

The gene calls are TRBV11-1 and TRBJ1-4; D not certain. There are 15 residues in the CDR3. Trimming took off 5 bases at V and 6 bases at J, with 16 bases between the two ends. Germline V gives CDR1 SGHAT, CDR2 FQDESV (reference sequence). Here the CDR3 reads CASSPLGRPYEKLFF. In nucleotides, the CDR3 is TGTGCCAGCAGCCCCCTTGGACGGCCCTATGAAAAACTGTTTTTT.

This chain joins TRBV7-9 and TRBJ2-7, with a tentative D call TRBD1 (5 bases). V was trimmed by 3 bases and J by 5 bases, leaving 11 bases between them. The CDR3 runs 13 residues. Germline V CDR1 and CDR2: SEHNR, FQNEAQ (reference sequence). The DNA for the CDR3 is TGTGCCAGCAGCTTTTGGGGCGCGGACGAGCAGTACTTC. This sequence encodes CASSFWGADEQYF.

This clone is judged medium-sized. This sequence joins TRBV19 and TRBJ1-1, with D possibly matching TRBD1 (6 bases). Germline CDR1 is LNHDA and CDR2 is SQIVND (reference sequence). The CDR3 is 16 residues long. V was clipped by 7 bases and J by 1 base, with 19 bases between them. The CDR3: CASITLGGTPNTEAFF. CDR3 DNA: TGTGCCAGTATTACCCTAGGGGGGACACCGAACACTGAAGCTTTCTTT.

The chain uses TRBV11-3 and TRBJ2-7; D may correspond to TRBD1 or TRBD2 (5 bases each). CDR1 and CDR2 (germline): SGHNT, YENEEA. The CDR3 is 14 residues long. Trimming pared 5 bases from V and 2 bases from J, leaving 13 bases between. The DNA of the CDR3 is TGTGCCAGCAGCCTCCGGGACGGTACCTACGAGCAGTACTTC. Translation: CASSLRDGTYEQYF.

This chain links TRBV28 with TRBJ2-1; 10 bases fit TRBD2. The CDR3 covers 16 residues. Germline V gene data show CDR1 as MDHEN and CDR2 as SYDVKM. Germline trimming cut 4 bases from V and 9 bases from J; bases unmatched to any gene: 12. The DNA for the CDR3 is TGTGCCAGCAGTTCTAGCGGGGGTTTTCCCCTGGGTGAGCAGTTCTTC. Its translation is CASSSSGGFPLGEQFF.

This chain connects TRBV2 to TRBJ2-3; D not resolved. The length of the CDR3 is 10 residues. CDR1 and CDR2 from the germline V gene are SNHLY and FYNNEI. Trimming took 8 bases from V and 4 from J, leaving 4 bases between them. The CDR3 sequence is CASGADTQYF. DNA for the CDR3: TGTGCCAGCGGAGCAGATACGCAGTATTTT.

This clone came up a few times. V gene TRBV27 combines with J gene TRBJ1-6, with D possibly matching TRBD1 (5 bases). The CDR3 is 14 amino acids. V was trimmed by 3 bases and J by 10 bases, leaving 13 bases between them. The germline gives CDR1 MNHEY, CDR2 SMNVEV (reference sequence). CDR3 sequence reads: CASSFTGVGSPLHF. The CDR3 DNA sequence: TGTGCCAGCAGTTTTACGGGGGTTGGATCACCCCTCCACTTT.

This clone has just a few counts. The gene calls are TRBV14 and TRBJ2-7; D not certain. V shed 1 base and J shed 7 bases, with 8 bases lying between them. The CDR3 covers 12 residues. In germline, CDR1 is SGHDN, CDR2 FVKESK. The CDR3 reads CASSQVGWEQYF. DNA for the CDR3: TGTGCCAGCAGCCAAGTTGGATGGGAGCAGTACTTC.